The following is a T cell receptor (beta chain) sequence with its context. Antigen specificity is unknown. Germline CDR1 reads SGHVS; CDR2 reads FQNEAQ. V was pared by 3 bases and J by 0 bases, with 12 bases between. This CDR3 has 16 residues. CDR3-region Arm-PCR and iRepertoire HTBI primers produced the TCR beta libraries. TCRdb ran MiXCR on the multiplex PCR reads and lists one entry per CDR3 protein. This table has 250,000 to 300,000 distinct CDR3 sequences, around a fifth appearing once. The data were taken from a study of regulatory T cells in long-lasting Graves disease. Study conclusions and caveats: Exclusively peripheral blood, rather than thyroid tissue, was studied.

Time point: persistent/refractory GD, antithyroid drugs over 5 years with positive TRAb. Generation of the TCR library employed RNA extracted from PBMCs. The V and J genes are TRBV7-8 and TRBJ1-5, with D hard to call. This TCR was sampled from a female donor with Graves disease. The sequencing used peripheral blood mononuclear cells (PBMCs), collected when the disease was refractory, from a patient treated with antithyroid drugs. CDR3 residues: CASSFSSDYSNQPQHF. The CDR3 bases are TGTGCCAGCAGCTTCTCCTCAGATTATAGCAATCAGCCCCAGCATTTT.